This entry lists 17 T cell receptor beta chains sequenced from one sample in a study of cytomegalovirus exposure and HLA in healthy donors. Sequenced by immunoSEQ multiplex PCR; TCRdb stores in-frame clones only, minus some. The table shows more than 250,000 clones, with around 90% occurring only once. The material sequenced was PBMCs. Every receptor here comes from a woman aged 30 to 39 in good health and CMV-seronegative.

The chain's CDR3 is CASSFTGQSSGRYSGELFF. The CDR3 coding sequence is TGTGCCAGCAGCTTTACTGGGCAATCTAGCGGGAGGTACAGCGGGGAGCTGTTTTTT. This rearrangement joins TRBV7-3 to TRBJ2-2; 11 bases align to TRBD2. Per germline, CDR1 SGHTA and CDR2 FQGTGA. The ends lost 3 bases at V and 7 bases at J; junction bases unmatched: 16. The CDR3 is made up of 19 amino acids.

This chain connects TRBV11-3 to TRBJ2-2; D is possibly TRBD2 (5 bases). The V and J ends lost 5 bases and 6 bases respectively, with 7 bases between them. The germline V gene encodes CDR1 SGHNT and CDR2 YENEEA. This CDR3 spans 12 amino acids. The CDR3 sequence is CASSPEAGELFF. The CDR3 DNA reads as TGTGCCAGCAGCCCGGAGGCCGGGGAGCTGTTTTTT. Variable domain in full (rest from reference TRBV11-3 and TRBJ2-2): EAGVVQSPRYKIIEKKQPVAFWCNPISGHNTLYWYLQNLGQGPELLIRYENEEAVDDSQLPKDRFSAERLKGVDSTLKIQPAELGDSAVYLCASSPEAGELFFGEGSRLTVL.

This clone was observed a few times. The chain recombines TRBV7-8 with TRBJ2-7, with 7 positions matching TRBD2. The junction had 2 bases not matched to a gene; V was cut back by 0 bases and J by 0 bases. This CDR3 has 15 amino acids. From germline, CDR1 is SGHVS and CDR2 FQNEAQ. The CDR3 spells CASSLAGTTSYEQYF. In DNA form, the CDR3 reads TGTGCCAGCAGCTTAGCGGGGACTACCTCCTACGAGCAGTACTTC.

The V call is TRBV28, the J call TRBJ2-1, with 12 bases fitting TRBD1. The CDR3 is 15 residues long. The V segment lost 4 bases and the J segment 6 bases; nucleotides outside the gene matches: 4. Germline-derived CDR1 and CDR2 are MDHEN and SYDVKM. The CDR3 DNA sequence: TGTGCCAGCAGTTCGGGACAGGGGGCATCCAATGAGCAGTTCTTC. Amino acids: CASSSGQGASNEQFF. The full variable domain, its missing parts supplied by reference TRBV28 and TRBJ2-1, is DVKVTQSSRYLVKRTGEKVFLECVQDMDHENMFWYRQDPGLGLRLIYFSYDVKMKEKGDIPEGYSVSREKKERFSLILESASTNQTSMYLCASSSGQGASNEQFFGPGTRLTVL.

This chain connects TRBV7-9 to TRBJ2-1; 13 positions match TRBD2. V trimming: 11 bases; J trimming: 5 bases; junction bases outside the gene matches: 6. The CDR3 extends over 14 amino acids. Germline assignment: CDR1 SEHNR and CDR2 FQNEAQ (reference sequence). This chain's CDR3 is CAASGTSGNNEQFF. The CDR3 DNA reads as TGTGCCGCATCCGGGACTAGCGGGAACAATGAGCAGTTCTTC.

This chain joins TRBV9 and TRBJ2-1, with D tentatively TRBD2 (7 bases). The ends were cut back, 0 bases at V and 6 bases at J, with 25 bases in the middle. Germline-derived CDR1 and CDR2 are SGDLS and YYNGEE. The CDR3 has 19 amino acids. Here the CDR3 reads CASSVDPYPGGGSRNEQFF. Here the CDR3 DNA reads TGTGCCAGCAGCGTAGACCCCTATCCGGGGGGCGGGAGTCGCAATGAGCAGTTCTTC.

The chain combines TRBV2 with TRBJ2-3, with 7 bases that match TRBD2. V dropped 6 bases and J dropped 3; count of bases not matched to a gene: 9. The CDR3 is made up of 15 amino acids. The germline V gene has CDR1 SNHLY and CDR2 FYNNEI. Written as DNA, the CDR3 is TGTGCCAGCAGCCGGGAGGAGGGCGCGACAGATACGCAGTATTTT. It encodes CASSREEGATDTQYF.

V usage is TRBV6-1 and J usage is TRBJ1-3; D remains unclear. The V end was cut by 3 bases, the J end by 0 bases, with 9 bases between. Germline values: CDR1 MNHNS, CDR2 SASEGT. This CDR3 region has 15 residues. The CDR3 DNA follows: TGTGCCAGCAGTGACAGGCTTCCCTCTGGAAACACCATATATTTT. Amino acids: CASSDRLPSGNTIYF.

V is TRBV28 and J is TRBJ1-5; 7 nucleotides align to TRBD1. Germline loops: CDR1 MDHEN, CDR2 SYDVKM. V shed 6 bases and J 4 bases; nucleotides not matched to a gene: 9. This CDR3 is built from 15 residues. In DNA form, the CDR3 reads TGTGCCAGCAGCCCTTCGGACAGGCTTAATCAGCCCCAGCATTTT. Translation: CASSPSDRLNQPQHF.

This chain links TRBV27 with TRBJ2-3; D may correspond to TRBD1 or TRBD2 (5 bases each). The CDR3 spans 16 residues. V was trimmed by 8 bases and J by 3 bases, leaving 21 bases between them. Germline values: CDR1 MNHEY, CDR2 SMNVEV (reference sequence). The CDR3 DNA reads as TGTGCCAGCGCTACCCGGTCGACCGGGGCGACAGATACGCAGTATTTT. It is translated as CASATRSTGATDTQYF.

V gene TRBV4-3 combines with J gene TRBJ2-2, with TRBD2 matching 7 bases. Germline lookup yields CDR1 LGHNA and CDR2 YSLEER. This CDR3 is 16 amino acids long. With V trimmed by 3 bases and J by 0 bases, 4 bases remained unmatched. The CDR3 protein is CASSQITSANTGELFF. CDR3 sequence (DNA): TGCGCCAGCAGCCAGATTACTAGCGCGAACACCGGGGAGCTGTTTTTT.

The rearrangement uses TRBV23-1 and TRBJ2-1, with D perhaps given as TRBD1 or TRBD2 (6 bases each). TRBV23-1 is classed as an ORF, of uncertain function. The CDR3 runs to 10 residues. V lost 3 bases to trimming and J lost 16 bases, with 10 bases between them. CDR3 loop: CASSQGGFFF. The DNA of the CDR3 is TGCGCCAGCAGTCAGGGGGGCTTCTTCTTC.

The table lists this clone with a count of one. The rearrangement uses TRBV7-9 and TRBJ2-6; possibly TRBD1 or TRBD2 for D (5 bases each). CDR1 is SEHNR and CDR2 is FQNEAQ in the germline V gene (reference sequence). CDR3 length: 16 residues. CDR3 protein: CARGAVPSSGANVLTF. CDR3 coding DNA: TGTGCGAGAGGGGCAGTCCCTTCCTCTGGGGCCAACGTCCTGACTTTC.

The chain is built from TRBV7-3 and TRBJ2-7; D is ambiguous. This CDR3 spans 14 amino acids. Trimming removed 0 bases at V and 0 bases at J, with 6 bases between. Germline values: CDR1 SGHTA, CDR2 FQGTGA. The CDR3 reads CASSLTTLSYEQYF. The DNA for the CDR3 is TGTGCCAGCAGCTTAACGACGCTCTCCTACGAGCAGTACTTC.

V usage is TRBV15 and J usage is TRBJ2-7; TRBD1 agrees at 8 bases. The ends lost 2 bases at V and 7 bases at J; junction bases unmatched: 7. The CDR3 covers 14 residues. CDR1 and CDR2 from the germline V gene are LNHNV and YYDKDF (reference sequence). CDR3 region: CATSRTGTGGEQYF. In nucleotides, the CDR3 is TGTGCCACCAGCAGAACCGGGACAGGCGGGGAGCAGTACTTC.

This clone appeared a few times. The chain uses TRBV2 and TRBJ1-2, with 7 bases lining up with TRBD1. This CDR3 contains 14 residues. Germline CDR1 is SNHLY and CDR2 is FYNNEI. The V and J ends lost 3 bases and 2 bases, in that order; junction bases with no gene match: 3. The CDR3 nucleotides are TGTGCCAGCAGTGACACAGGGGCCAACTATGGCTACACCTTC. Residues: CASSDTGANYGYTF.

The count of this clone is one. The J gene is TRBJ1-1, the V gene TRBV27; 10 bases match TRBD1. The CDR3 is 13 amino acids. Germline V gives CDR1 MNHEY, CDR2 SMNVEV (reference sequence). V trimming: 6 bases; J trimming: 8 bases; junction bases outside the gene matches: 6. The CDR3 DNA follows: TGTGCCAGCAGCCTGACAGGGGGCGGAGAAGCTTTCTTT. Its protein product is CASSLTGGGEAFF.